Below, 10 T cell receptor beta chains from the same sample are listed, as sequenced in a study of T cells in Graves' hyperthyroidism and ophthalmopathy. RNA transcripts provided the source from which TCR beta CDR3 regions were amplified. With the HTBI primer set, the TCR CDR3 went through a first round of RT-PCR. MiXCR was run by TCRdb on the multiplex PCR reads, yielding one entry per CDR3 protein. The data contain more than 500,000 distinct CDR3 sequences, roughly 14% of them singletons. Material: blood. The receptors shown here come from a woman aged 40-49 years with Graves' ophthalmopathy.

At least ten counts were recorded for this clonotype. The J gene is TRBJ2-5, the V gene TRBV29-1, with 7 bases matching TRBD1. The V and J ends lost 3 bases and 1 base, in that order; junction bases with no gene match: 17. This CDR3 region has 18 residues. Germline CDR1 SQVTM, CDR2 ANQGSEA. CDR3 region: CSVEGRGTSFLSQETQYF. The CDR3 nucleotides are TGCAGCGTTGAGGGCAGGGGGACGTCGTTCCTGAGCCAAGAGACCCAGTACTTC.

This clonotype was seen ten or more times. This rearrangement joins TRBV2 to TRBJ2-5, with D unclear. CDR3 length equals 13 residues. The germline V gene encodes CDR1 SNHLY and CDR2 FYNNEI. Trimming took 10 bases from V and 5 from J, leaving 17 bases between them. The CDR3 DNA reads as TGTGCCACCACCCAGACGCTATGGGAGACCCAGTACTTC. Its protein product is CATTQTLWETQYF.

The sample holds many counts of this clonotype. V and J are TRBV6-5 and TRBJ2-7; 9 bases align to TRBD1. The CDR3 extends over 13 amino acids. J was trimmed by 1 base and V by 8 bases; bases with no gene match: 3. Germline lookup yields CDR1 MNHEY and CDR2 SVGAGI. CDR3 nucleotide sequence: TGTGCCAGCGGGGGACAGGGATCCTACGAGCAGTACTTC. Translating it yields CASGGQGSYEQYF.

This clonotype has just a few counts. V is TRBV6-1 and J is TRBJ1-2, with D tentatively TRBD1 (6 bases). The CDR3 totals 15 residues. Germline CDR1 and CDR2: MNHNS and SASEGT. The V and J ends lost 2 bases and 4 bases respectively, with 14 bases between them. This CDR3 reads CASSERGRASYGYTF. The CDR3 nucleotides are TGTGCCAGCAGTGAAAGGGGGAGGGCATCCTATGGCTACACCTTC.

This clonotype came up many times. The CDR3 DNA follows: TGTGCCACTTCCGACAACTGGGGGTCCTACGAGCAGTACTTC. Residues: CATSDNWGSYEQYF. The V and J genes are TRBV10-3 and TRBJ2-7, with D tentatively TRBD1 or TRBD2 (5 bases each). CDR3 size: 14 residues. V lost 10 bases, J lost 1 base, and 17 bases lay in between. The germline V gene has CDR1 ENHRY and CDR2 SYGVKD.

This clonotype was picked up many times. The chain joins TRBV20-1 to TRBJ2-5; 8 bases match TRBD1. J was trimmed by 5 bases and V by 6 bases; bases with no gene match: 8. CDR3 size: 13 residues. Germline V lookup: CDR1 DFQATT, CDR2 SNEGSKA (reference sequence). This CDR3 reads CSASDRGQETQYF. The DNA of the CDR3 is TGCAGTGCCAGCGACAGGGGCCAGGAGACCCAGTACTTC.

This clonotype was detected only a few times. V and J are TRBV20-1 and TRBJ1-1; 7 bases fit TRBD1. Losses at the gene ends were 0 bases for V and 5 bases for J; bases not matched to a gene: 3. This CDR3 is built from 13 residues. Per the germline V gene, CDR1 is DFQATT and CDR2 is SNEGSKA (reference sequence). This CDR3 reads CSAREGGRTEAFF. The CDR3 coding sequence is TGCAGTGCTAGAGAAGGGGGCCGGACTGAAGCTTTCTTT.

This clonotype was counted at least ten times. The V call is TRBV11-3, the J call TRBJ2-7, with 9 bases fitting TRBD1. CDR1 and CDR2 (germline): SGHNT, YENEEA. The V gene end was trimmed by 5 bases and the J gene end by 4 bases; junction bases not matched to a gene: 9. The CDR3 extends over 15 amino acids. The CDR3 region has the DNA TGTGCCAGCAGCCTCCGGGACAGGGCGTCGTACGAGCAGTACTTC. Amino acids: CASSLRDRASYEQYF.

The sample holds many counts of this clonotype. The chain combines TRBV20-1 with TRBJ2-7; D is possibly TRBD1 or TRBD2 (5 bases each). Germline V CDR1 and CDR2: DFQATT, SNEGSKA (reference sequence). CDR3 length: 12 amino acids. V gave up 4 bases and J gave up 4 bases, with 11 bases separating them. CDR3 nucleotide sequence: TGCAGTGCTATTGGGGGAGTGTACGAGCAGTACTTC. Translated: CSAIGGVYEQYF.

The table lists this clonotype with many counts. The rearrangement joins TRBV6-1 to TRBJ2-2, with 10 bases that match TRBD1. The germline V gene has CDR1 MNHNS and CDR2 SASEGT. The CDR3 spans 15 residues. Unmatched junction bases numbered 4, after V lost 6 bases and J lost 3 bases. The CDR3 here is CASRDGTGDTGELFF. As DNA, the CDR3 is TGTGCCAGCAGGGACGGGACAGGGGACACCGGGGAGCTGTTTTTT.